This TCR beta chain was sequenced for a study of blood T cells in healthy people across ages. Study-level results: When one million T cells were used, diversity estimates were thought to be underestimates.

This clonotype was seen a few times. What it recognizes is unknown. Together with a sample-barcoded 5' primer, a J-beta primer mix was included in a second PCR lasting roughly 6 to 12 cycles. TCRdb recomputed calls from the 5' RACE reads with MiXCR, one row per CDR3 protein. The data hold fewer than 800,000 distinct CDR3 sequences, with around 25% observed a single time. CDR3 length equals 17 residues. The V gene end was trimmed by 5 bases and the J gene end by 0 bases; junction bases not matched to a gene: 10. Germline V gene data show CDR1 as SNHLY and CDR2 as FYNNEI. The sample was also reused in another study, on T cells of mothers and their children. According to that study: In each mother, TCR beta CDR3 reads exceeded 8 million; in each child, they numbered some 3 million.

The chain couples TRBV2 to TRBJ1-5, with 7 nucleotides matching TRBD1. Sample: blood. This TCR came from a boy between 10 and 17 years old in good health. CDR3 protein: CASSTRQGPNSNQPQHF. CDR3 nucleotide sequence: TGTGCCAGCAGTACCCGACAGGGTCCAAATAGCAATCAGCCCCAGCATTTT.